This T cell receptor beta chain was observed in a study of type 1 and type 2 diabetes patients. Genomic DNA was the PCR template. A primer set of 30 forward and 13 reverse primers amplified the CDR3. MiXCR was run by TCRdb on the multiplex PCR reads, yielding one entry per CDR3 protein. The sample lists 280,000 or so distinct CDR3 sequences, roughly 50% occurring once. CDR3 size: 16 residues. Unmatched junction bases numbered 11, after V lost 7 bases and J lost 6 bases. Germline CDR1 is MDHEN and CDR2 is SYDVKM. Material: peripheral blood mononuclear cells (PBMCs). The rearrangement uses TRBV28 and TRBJ1-6; 8 nucleotides match TRBD1. The receptor was isolated from a man aged 18 to 30 with type 2 diabetes. CDR3 sequence: CASKTPGGEGNSPLHF. CDR3 bases: TGTGCCAGCAAAACTCCAGGGGGCGAGGGTAATTCACCCCTCCACTTT.